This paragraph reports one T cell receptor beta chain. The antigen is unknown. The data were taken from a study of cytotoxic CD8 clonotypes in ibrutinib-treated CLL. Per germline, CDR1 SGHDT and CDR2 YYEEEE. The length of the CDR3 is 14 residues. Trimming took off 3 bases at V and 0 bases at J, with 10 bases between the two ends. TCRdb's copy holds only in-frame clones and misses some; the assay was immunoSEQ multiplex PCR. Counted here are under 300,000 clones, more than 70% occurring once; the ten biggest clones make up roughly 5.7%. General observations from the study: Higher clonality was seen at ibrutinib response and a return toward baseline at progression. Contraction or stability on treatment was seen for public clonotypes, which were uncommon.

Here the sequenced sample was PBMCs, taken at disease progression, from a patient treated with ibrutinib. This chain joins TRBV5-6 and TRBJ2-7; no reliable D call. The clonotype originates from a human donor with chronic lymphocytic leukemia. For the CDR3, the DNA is TGTGCCAGCAGCTCGAACCTAGGCTCCTACGAGCAGTACTTC. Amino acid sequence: CASSSNLGSYEQYF.